This TCR beta chain was profiled in a study of T cells in Graves' hyperthyroidism and ophthalmopathy (dated by TCRdb to about 2019). Looking at the study overall: Peripheral blood samples were taken at the time of initial diagnosis, prior to any treatment. The paper describes TCR Vbeta CDR3 sequencing of about 140 peripheral blood samples, made up of fewer than 50 ophthalmopathy patients, around 78 hyperthyroidism patients and roughly 17 progressor patients. The roughly 90 discovery patients were divided at random into training and test sets in a 7:3 ratio. An independent validation cohort of some 18 hyperthyroidism patients and roughly 16 patients who later progressed to ophthalmopathy tested prospective prediction of ophthalmopathy. In addition, the study compared T-cell repertoires in thyroid tissue and in blood from six Graves' hyperthyroidism patients. Once sampling was done, hyperthyroidism patients were given methimazole at a starting dose of 30 mg daily, whereas ophthalmopathy patients were given high-dose intravenous methylprednisolone. A discovery cohort of about a hundred patients, about 40 with Graves' ophthalmopathy and approximately 60 with stable Graves' hyperthyroidism, was used to find distinguishing TCR V-J signatures. Overall study outcomes, separate from this receptor: Most expanded thyroid clonotypes (frequency above 0.001) were also detected in blood, suggesting blood repertoires may reflect thyroid immune responses. A model built on a 13 V-J signature distinguished ophthalmopathy from stable hyperthyroidism, reaching 85% to 90% sensitivity and about 81% specificity in cross-validation and 80%/75% in testing. During validation, the model predicted progression to ophthalmopathy a median of about 5.9 months ahead of onset, with roughly 65% sensitivity and 72.22% specificity. Sample size was not statistically predetermined, and investigators were not blinded to group allocation.

The CDR3 holds 14 amino acids from the cysteine to the phenylalanine. The sequence is cut down to CDR3 DNA, 42 bases in frame from base 1. Relative to germline, V is 6 bases shorter and J is 6 bases shorter, with 16 bases between their ends. According to the germline V gene, CDR1 reads SNHLY and CDR2 reads FYNNEI. TCR beta CDR3 regions were amplified from RNA transcripts. The first round of RT-PCR for the TCR CDR3 was performed with the HTBI primer set and the Qiagen OneStep RT-PCR kit. Libraries were constructed in a second round of multiplex PCR, after which size selection and purification were carried out. Paired-end sequencing of the libraries was performed with 100 bp reads on an Illumina HiSeq2000. On the authors' methods: SOAPnuke was used to process the raw data, with reads discarded if the reads contained adapters or uncalled bases, had a mean Phred below 15, or lacked an exact constant-primer or identifier match. High-quality paired reads were merged using COPE v1.2.5, and each unique nucleotide sequence was defined as a clonotype. MiTCR v1.1 was used to align clonotypes to the IMGT TRBV, TRBD and TRBJ reference segments. Only V-J combinations with frequency above 0.0001, covering about 99% of repertoires, were analysed. The TCS score was defined as the ratio of F50 (clonal expansion) to E x V (chaos), calculated using BLOSUM62-based TCRdist between CDR3 peptides within each V-J. Welch's t-statistics and random forest reduced roughly 540 V-J features to 13, which were used in a naive Bayes classifier (R e1071). TCRdb's own reprocessing of the public reads used fastp at Q25 and MiXCR and kept productive beta chains. CDR3 protein duplicates are merged, each entry listing the most common genes and DNA. The V and J calls and clone size come from TCRdb's table, not from the authors' own analysis. The sample includes around 600,000 distinct CDR3 sequences, with approximately 15% observed a single time. The ten largest clones take up about 3.5% of the sample.

This clonotype was seen at least ten times. Its antigen remains undetermined. No quality values exist for individual bases; no much larger clone is one base distant. Ophthalmopathy patients had moderately to severely active disease, Clinical Activity Score of at least 3, NOSPECS grade of at least 4, and duration under 3 months. Patients with uncontrolled infections, other autoimmune diseases, pregnancy or lactation were excluded. Diagnoses were established on the basis of clinical symptoms, serum thyroxine and TRAb, thyroid ultrasound, and orbital computed tomography. PBMCs were separated from about 10 ml of fresh peripheral blood using Ficoll-Paque density gradient centrifugation. Trizol reagent was used to extract total RNA, and RNA quality was then checked on an Agilent 2100 Bioanalyzer.

The rearranged chain carries TRBV2 and TRBJ2-3; the D gene is perhaps TRBD1, from 5 matching bases. This clonotype originated in a woman aged 35 to 49 with Graves' ophthalmopathy. Sequencing input: blood. DNA sequence: TGTGCCAGCAGGGACCAAATAGCAGGGGATACGCAGTATTTT. This gives the protein CASRDQIAGDTQYF.